Following are 27 T cell receptor beta chains from one sample sequenced in a study of CXCR3-negative and CXCR3-positive naive CD8 T cells. The libraries of TRB cDNA were constructed through 5' RACE using UMI labels. TCRdb re-called the 5' RACE reads; every CDR3 protein appears as one record, without DNA. Its table records some 130,000 distinct CDR3 sequences. The specimen sequenced was naive CXCR3- CD8+ T cells from blood. The sample's subset: CD45RO-CCR7+CD27+CD95- naive CD8+ T cells lacking CXCR3 (TNR3-). The receptors originated from a human donor in good health. Some clones in this sample may be carry-over from other donors' samples.

This chain's CDR3 is CASSFLRWDTQYF. This chain joins TRBV11-3 and TRBJ2-3; TCRdb lists TRBD2, though no DNA is available to test this call. CDR1 and CDR2 from the germline V gene are SGHNT and YENEEA. The CDR3 is 13 residues long.

The chain recombines TRBV7-9 with TRBJ1-4; TCRdb lists TRBD1, though no DNA is available to test this call. Germline V gene lookup returns CDR1 SEHNR and CDR2 FQNEAQ (reference sequence). CDR3 length equals 14 residues. The CDR3 protein is CASSQGGANEKLFF.

The gene calls are TRBV7-9 and TRBJ1-1; the D call from TCRdb, TRBD1, cannot be confirmed without DNA. CDR1 and CDR2 (germline): SEHNR, FQNEAQ (reference sequence). The CDR3 sequence is 16 residues long. CDR3 sequence reads: CASSLVAGVADTEAFF.

This chain links TRBV24-1 with TRBJ2-2; lacking DNA, the TRBD2 call made by TCRdb goes unchecked. There are 16 residues in the CDR3. CDR1 KGHDR and CDR2 SFDVKD come from the germline V gene. The CDR3 here is CATRTGTSGGNGELFF.

CDR3 amino acids: CASSATSGRPDYEQFF. V is TRBV28 and J is TRBJ2-1; TCRdb picks TRBD2, but there is no DNA to check that call. CDR1 and CDR2 (germline): MDHEN, SYDVKM. The CDR3 runs 16 residues.

V gene TRBV9 combines with J gene TRBJ2-1; the TRBD2 assignment by TCRdb is unverifiable without DNA. Germline assignment: CDR1 SGDLS and CDR2 YYNGEE. CDR3 length: 15 residues. CDR3: CASSVGVLGSTEQFF.

This sequence joins TRBV28 and TRBJ2-7; TCRdb picks TRBD1, but there is no DNA to check that call. The CDR3 length is 15 residues. The germline gives CDR1 MDHEN, CDR2 SYDVKM. This chain's CDR3 is CASSFARDNTYEQYF.

This chain joins TRBV7-2 and TRBJ2-5; without DNA, the TCRdb call of TRBD1 cannot be checked. This CDR3 region has 15 residues. Looked up from germline, CDR1 is SGHTA and CDR2 is FQGNSA. CDR3 protein: CASSLSGGAQETQYF.

The gene calls are TRBV20-1 and TRBJ1-1. The length of the CDR3 is 14 residues. Germline CDR1 DFQATT, CDR2 SNEGSKA (reference sequence). This CDR3 reads CSARRRSANTEAFF.

The V call is TRBV7-9, the J call TRBJ2-5. The CDR3 has 13 amino acids. Germline V gene sequence: CDR1 SEHNR, CDR2 FQNEAQ (reference sequence). This chain's CDR3 is CASSLDSQETQYF. Drawing the rest from reference TRBV7-9 and TRBJ2-5, the complete variable domain is DTGVSQNPRHKITKRGQNVTFRCDPISEHNRLYWYRQTLGQGPEFLTYFQNEAQLEKSRLLSDRFSAERPKGSFSTLEIQRTEQGDSAMYLCASSLDSQETQYFGPGTRLLVL.

The chain is built from TRBV5-1 and TRBJ2-1; TCRdb picks TRBD1, but there is no DNA to check that call. The CDR3 consists of 14 residues. Germline V gene sequence: CDR1 SGHRS, CDR2 YFSETQ. The CDR3 sequence is CASREGARANEQFF.

The chain recombines TRBV2 with TRBJ2-1; TCRdb's assignment of TRBD1 cannot be checked, as there is no DNA. The CDR3 extends over 16 amino acids. The germline V gene has CDR1 SNHLY and CDR2 FYNNEI. The CDR3 protein is CASSERGRIPYNEQFF.

The chain links TRBV19 to TRBJ2-7; TCRdb picks TRBD1, but there is no DNA to check that call. There are 14 residues in the CDR3. Per germline, CDR1 LNHDA and CDR2 SQIVND (reference sequence). CDR3 region: CASSIARGTYEQYF.

This chain links TRBV13 with TRBJ2-7; the D call of TRBD1 rests on TCRdb alone, since no DNA is present to check it. Per the germline V gene, CDR1 is PRHDT and CDR2 is FYEKMQ (reference sequence). CDR3 size: 14 residues. The CDR3 sequence is CASSPGQGHYEQYF. The whole variable domain, filled in from reference TRBV13 and TRBJ2-7, reads AAGVIQSPRHLIKEKRETATLKCYPIPRHDTVYWYQQGPGQDPQFLISFYEKMQSDKGSIPDRFSAQQFSDYHSELNMSSLELGDSALYFCASSPGQGHYEQYFGPGTRLTVT.

The chain links TRBV28 to TRBJ1-4; the TCRdb call, TRBD1, lacks DNA for checking. This CDR3 has 18 amino acids. The germline CDR1 and CDR2 sequences are MDHEN and SYDVKM. The CDR3 loop is CASSPYPRGQLEGEKLFF.

This chain links TRBV10-3 with TRBJ1-5; TCRdb selects TRBD1, and the lack of DNA leaves this call unchecked. Germline CDR1 reads ENHRY; CDR2 reads SYGVKD. CDR3 length: 17 residues. The CDR3 sequence is CAISESFISGASQPQHF.

The chain has TRBV3-2 and TRBJ1-3; without DNA, the TCRdb call of TRBD1 cannot be checked. TRBV3-2 is described as a pseudogene. CDR3 length: 17 amino acids. The CDR3 here is CASSQGTRGHVGNTIYF.

The chain recombines TRBV28 with TRBJ2-7; the TRBD2 assignment by TCRdb is unverifiable without DNA. The CDR3 is 17 residues long. Looked up from germline, CDR1 is MDHEN and CDR2 is SYDVKM. The CDR3 loop reads CASSFKTSGSLSYEQYF. The full variable domain, in which reference TRBV28 and TRBJ2-7 provide the parts outside the CDR3, is DVKVTQSSRYLVKRTGEKVFLECVQDMDHENMFWYRQDPGLGLRLIYFSYDVKMKEKGDIPEGYSVSREKKERFSLILESASTNQTSMYLCASSFKTSGSLSYEQYFGPGTRLTVT.

CDR3 region: CASSFPSAGGAETQYF. The V and J genes are TRBV7-9 and TRBJ2-5; TCRdb's assignment of TRBD1 cannot be checked, as there is no DNA. The germline gives CDR1 SEHNR, CDR2 FQNEAQ (reference sequence). The CDR3 consists of 16 residues. The variable domain in full, completed from reference TRBV7-9 and TRBJ2-5, reads DTGVSQNPRHKITKRGQNVTFRCDPISEHNRLYWYRQTLGQGPEFLTYFQNEAQLEKSRLLSDRFSAERPKGSFSTLEIQRTEQGDSAMYLCASSFPSAGGAETQYFGPGTRLLVL.

The V gene is TRBV12-3 or TRBV12-4, the J gene TRBJ1-1; TCRdb's D call of TRBD1 is untestable without DNA. This CDR3 spans 17 amino acids. The CDR3 sequence is CASSTGRGMEMNTEAFF.

The V and J genes are TRBV6-1 and TRBJ2-2; the TRBD1 assignment by TCRdb is unverifiable without DNA. The V gene's germline CDR1 is MNHNS and CDR2 SASEGT. CDR3 size: 21 residues. The CDR3 sequence: CASSVFLVSGAPPTNTGELFF.

The CDR3: CSVYRLNTEAFF. The chain recombines TRBV29-1 with TRBJ1-1; TCRdb lists TRBD1, though no DNA is available to test this call. The CDR3 has 12 residues. Looked up from germline, CDR1 is SQVTM and CDR2 is ANQGSEA.

The genes are TRBV7-8 and TRBJ2-2; with no DNA, the TCRdb D assignment of TRBD1 cannot be verified. The CDR3 runs 15 residues. CDR1 is SGHVS, CDR2 FQNEAQ, per germline. The CDR3 spells CASSLPVVGKGELFF.

This chain uses TRBV5-1 with TRBJ1-1. This CDR3 contains 14 residues. Germline V gene lookup returns CDR1 SGHRS and CDR2 YFSETQ. CDR3 residues: CASSLDRWNTEAFF.

This rearrangement joins TRBV29-1 to TRBJ1-2; TCRdb reports TRBD1, a call that lacks DNA to check it against. This CDR3 region has 14 residues. Germline V gene sequence: CDR1 SQVTM, CDR2 ANQGSEA. The CDR3 loop reads CSVVPGTGIYGYTF.

The chain employs TRBV6-5 and TRBJ1-4; TCRdb names TRBD1, which stays unverified in the absence of DNA. CDR1 is MNHEY and CDR2 is SVGAGI in the germline V gene. This CDR3 comprises 15 residues. The chain's CDR3 is CASSAGTATNEKLFF.

The V call is TRBV21-1, the J call TRBJ2-7; the TRBD1 assignment by TCRdb is unverifiable without DNA. TRBV21-1 is a recognized pseudogene. This CDR3 spans 17 amino acids. CDR3 in amino acids: CASALSGTQNPLYEQYF.